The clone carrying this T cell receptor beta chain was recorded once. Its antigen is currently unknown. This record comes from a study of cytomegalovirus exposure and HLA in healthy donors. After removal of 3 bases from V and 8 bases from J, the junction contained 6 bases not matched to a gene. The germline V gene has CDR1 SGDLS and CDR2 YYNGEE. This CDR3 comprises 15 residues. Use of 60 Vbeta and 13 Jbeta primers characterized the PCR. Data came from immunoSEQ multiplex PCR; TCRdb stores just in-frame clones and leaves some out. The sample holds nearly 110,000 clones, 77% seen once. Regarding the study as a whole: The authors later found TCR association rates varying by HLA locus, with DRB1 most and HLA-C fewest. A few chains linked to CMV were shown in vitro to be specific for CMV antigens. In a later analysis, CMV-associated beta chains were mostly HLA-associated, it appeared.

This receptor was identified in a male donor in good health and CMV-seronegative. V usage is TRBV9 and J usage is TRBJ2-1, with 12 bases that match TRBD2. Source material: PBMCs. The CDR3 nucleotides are TGTGCCAGCAGCGGGTGGACTAGCGGGACAGATGAGCAGTTCTTC. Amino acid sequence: CASSGWTSGTDEQFF.